This T cell receptor beta chain was obtained from a study of cytomegalovirus exposure and HLA in healthy donors. CDR1 SGDLS and CDR2 YYNGEE come from the germline V gene. CDR3 size: 15 residues. Deletions cut 0 bases from V and 6 bases from J, with 13 bases between. 60 Vbeta and 13 Jbeta primers were used in PCR. How the authors handled the data: Approximately 9.9 million of tens of millions of unique TCR beta chains were shared, per a later count. Assay used: immunoSEQ multiplex PCR; TCRdb lists only in-frame clones, some missing. The DNA gave D and trimming, while V, J and clone size come from that table. Of around 200,000 clones listed, about 80% are singletons.

This TCR came from a woman aged 40 to 50 in good health and CMV-seronegative. Sample: PBMCs. The chain recombines TRBV9 with TRBJ2-1; tentative D call: TRBD2 (6 bases). In DNA, the CDR3 is TGTGCCAGCAGCGTAGATGGGAGGACACTCAATGAGCAGTTCTTC. Amino acid sequence: CASSVDGRTLNEQFF.